This T cell receptor (beta chain) was recovered during a study of blood T cell repertoires in COVID-19. The wider study: Whether acute or convalescent, the COVID-19 samples came from the United States, Italy and Spain. PBMCs, B-cell-depleted T cells, or T cells were the source of the cDNA or gDNA that made up the material.

Method: immunoSEQ multiplex PCR; TCRdb's copy keeps in-frame clones and lacks some. The data contain about 200,000 clones, about four fifths of them seen just once; the ten biggest clones take up 6% to 8%. In terms of age and location, participants ranged from roughly 18 to 95 years and lived in about 25 US areas. J gave up 1 base and V 1 base, and 10 bases lay outside the gene matches. CDR3 length: 19 residues. The germline gives CDR1 MGHRA, CDR2 YSYEKL. This rearrangement joins TRBV4-1 to TRBJ2-3, with 11 bases that match TRBD2. The clonotype comes from a man aged 40-50 years who had recovered from COVID-19. The sample taken for sequencing was PBMCs or T cells enriched from blood (not recorded which). The CDR3 DNA is TGCGCCAGCAGCCAAGGAACTCTAGCGGGGGGTCGAGGCACAGATACGCAGTATTTT. It translates to CASSQGTLAGGRGTDTQYF.